This TCR beta chain was recovered during a study of shared clonotypes between healthy human individuals. Regarding this clone: Its antigen is unknown.

Produced via immunoSEQ multiplex PCR; TCRdb's table is partial and in-frame only. The sample has some 2,000,000 clones, approximately 95% seen once; the top ten hold roughly 0.13%. Healthy HIV-negative adults with no recent acute infections or vaccinations were recruited as donors. Study-wide results and caveats: Researchers found naive subsets generally carried larger estimated richness than memory subsets. Rarefaction gave evidence that sorted-subset sequencing remained incomplete despite large depth. The researchers took only blood, and tissue repertoires probably look different.

Germline V gene sequence: CDR1 SNHLY, CDR2 FYNNEI. CDR3 length: 14 residues. With V trimmed by 1 base and J by 6 bases, 1 base remained unmatched. Sequencing was carried out using naive CD4+ T cells sorted from blood. The subset here: CD45RA+ positively selected. This TCR was recovered from a man aged 18 to 29 in good health. This chain joins TRBV2 and TRBJ1-2; 11 bases are shared with TRBD1. CDR3 residues: CASSEGGQGDGYTF. CDR3 DNA sequence: TGTGCCAGCAGTGAAGGGGGACAGGGGGATGGCTACACCTTC.